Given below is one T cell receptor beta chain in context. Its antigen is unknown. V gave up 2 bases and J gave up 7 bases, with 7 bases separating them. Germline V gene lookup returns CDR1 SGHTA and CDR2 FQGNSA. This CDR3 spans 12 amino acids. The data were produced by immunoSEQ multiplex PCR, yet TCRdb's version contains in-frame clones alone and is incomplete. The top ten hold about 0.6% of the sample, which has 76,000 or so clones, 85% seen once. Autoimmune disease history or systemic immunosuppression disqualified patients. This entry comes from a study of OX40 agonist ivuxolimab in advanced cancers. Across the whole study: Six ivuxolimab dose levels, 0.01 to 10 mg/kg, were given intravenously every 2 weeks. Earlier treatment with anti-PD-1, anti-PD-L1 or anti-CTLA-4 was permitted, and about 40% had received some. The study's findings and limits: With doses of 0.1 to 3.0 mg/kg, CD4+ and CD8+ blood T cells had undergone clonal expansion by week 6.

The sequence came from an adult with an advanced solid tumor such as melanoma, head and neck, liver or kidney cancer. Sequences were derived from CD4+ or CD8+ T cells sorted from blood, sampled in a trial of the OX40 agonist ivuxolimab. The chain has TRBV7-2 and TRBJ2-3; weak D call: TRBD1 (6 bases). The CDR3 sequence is CASSLRGYTQYF. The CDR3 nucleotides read TGTGCCAGCAGCTTAAGGGGGTATACGCAGTATTTT.